A single sample is the source of the 29 T cell receptor beta chains below, sequenced in a study of long-term antiretroviral therapy in people with HIV. The assay used was immunoSEQ (version v3.0), run at survey level. Only in-frame clones appear in the TCRdb table, and some are missing; sequencing was by immunoSEQ multiplex PCR. The table includes 35,000 to 40,000 clones, roughly 88% detected once. Material: unsorted PBMCs, obtained 2.2 years after starting antiretroviral therapy. The receptors shown here come from a young man with HIV.

V and J are TRBV20-1 and TRBJ1-2; D is ambiguous. V gave up 3 bases and J gave up 4 bases, with 6 bases separating them. The CDR3 is 11 amino acids. CDR1 and CDR2 from the germline V gene are DFQATT and SNEGSKA (reference sequence). CDR3 loop: CSARTVYGYTF. In DNA, the CDR3 is TGCAGTGCTAGGACGGTCTATGGCTACACCTTC.

In DNA form, the CDR3 reads TGTGCCAGTAGGCCCGGGGGCGAAGGGTCCTACGAGCAGTACTTC. This codes for CASRPGGEGSYEQYF. The rearrangement links TRBV19 to TRBJ2-7; D tentatively fits TRBD1 or TRBD2 (6 bases each). This CDR3 region has 15 residues. The germline V gene has CDR1 LNHDA and CDR2 SQIVND (reference sequence). The germline V and J ends were trimmed by 6 bases and 1 base, with 16 bases remaining between them.

The chain has TRBV5-4 and TRBJ2-7, with D perhaps being TRBD1 or TRBD2 (6 bases each). V was pared by 0 bases and J by 1 base, with 8 bases between. This CDR3 has 14 residues. The germline CDR1 and CDR2 sequences are SGHNT and YYREEE (reference sequence). Written as DNA, the CDR3 is TGTGCCAGCAGCTTGGTAGGGGGGTCCTACGAGCAGTACTTC. Protein sequence: CASSLVGGSYEQYF.

The V call is TRBV27, the J call TRBJ2-7, with 8 bases lining up with TRBD1. The CDR3 runs 13 residues. Germline CDR1 reads MNHEY; CDR2 reads SMNVEV (reference sequence). V shed 5 bases and J 4 bases; nucleotides not matched to a gene: 4. Here the CDR3 reads CASSPRGLYEQYF. The CDR3 region has the DNA TGTGCCAGCAGTCCCAGGGGGCTTTACGAGCAGTACTTC.

The rearrangement links TRBV2 to TRBJ2-7; 7 bases align to TRBD1. The germline V gene encodes CDR1 SNHLY and CDR2 FYNNEI. V shed 3 bases, J shed 1 base, and the junction held 6 bases outside the gene matches. The CDR3 consists of 15 residues. The CDR3 loop reads CASSERTGWSYEQYF. The CDR3 nucleotides are TGTGCCAGCAGTGAGAGGACAGGCTGGTCCTACGAGCAGTACTTC.

The CDR3 sequence: CASSEVSGRTYEQYF. The DNA for the CDR3 is TGTGCCAGCAGTGAGGTTAGCGGGAGAACCTACGAGCAGTACTTC. This chain uses TRBV2 with TRBJ2-7, with 9 bases fitting TRBD2. CDR1 and CDR2 (germline): SNHLY, FYNNEI. The CDR3 loop spans 15 amino acids. The trim removed 3 bases at V and 2 bases at J, leaving 5 bases unmatched.

This clone was counted a single time. V and J are TRBV19 and TRBJ1-2; a weak D match, TRBD1 (5 bases). Germline V gives CDR1 LNHDA, CDR2 SQIVND (reference sequence). The CDR3 is 13 amino acids. Trimming cost V 4 bases and J 4 bases, with 10 bases left between them. CDR3 region: CASSTRDGYGYTF. The CDR3 nucleotides read TGTGCCAGTAGTACCCGGGACGGCTATGGCTACACCTTC. Drawing the rest from reference TRBV19 and TRBJ1-2, the complete variable domain is DGGITQSPKYLFRKEGQNVTLSCEQNLNHDAMYWYRQDPGQGLRLIYYSQIVNDFQKGDIAEGYSVSREKKESFPLTVTSAQKNPTAFYLCASSTRDGYGYTFGSGTRLTVV.

V and J are TRBV27 and TRBJ2-2; D is undetermined. CDR1 is MNHEY and CDR2 is SMNVEV in the germline V gene (reference sequence). The ends were cut back, 5 bases at V and 3 bases at J, with 13 bases in the middle. This CDR3 is built from 15 residues. The CDR3 nucleotides read TGTGCCAGCAGTCCACAAAATCACTACACCGGGGAGCTGTTTTTT. Protein: CASSPQNHYTGELFF.

This chain joins TRBV7-8 and TRBJ1-5; a weak D match, TRBD1 (5 bases). The V gene's germline CDR1 is SGHVS and CDR2 FQNEAQ. Trimming cost V 1 base and J 2 bases, with 12 bases left between them. This CDR3 is 16 amino acids long. CDR3 protein: CASSLGRVGGNQPQHF. DNA of the CDR3: TGTGCCAGCAGCTTAGGAAGGGTAGGGGGCAATCAGCCCCAGCATTTT.

The V and J genes are TRBV18 and TRBJ2-6, with D perhaps TRBD1 (5 bases). The CDR3 covers 17 residues. Germline V CDR1 and CDR2: KGHSH, LQKENI. Trimming left V 3 bases short and J 0 bases short, with 12 bases between. The CDR3, as DNA: TGTGCCAGCTCACCGACGACAGCGAGCTCTGGGGCCAACGTCCTGACTTTC. Protein: CASSPTTASSGANVLTF.

This chain uses TRBV21-1 with TRBJ1-2. TRBV21-1 is reported as a pseudogene. CDR3 length: 17 residues. The CDR3 region has the DNA TGTGCCAGCAGCAGGGGTAGAGGGAGAAAAAGATTCTATGGCTACACCTTC. Residues: CASSRGRGRKRFYGYTF.

The chain joins TRBV4-2 to TRBJ1-1; 12 bases are shared with TRBD1. CDR3 size: 17 residues. Looked up from germline, CDR1 is LGHNA and CDR2 is YNFKEQ. The junction had 7 bases not matched to a gene; V was cut back by 2 bases and J by 3 bases. For the CDR3, the DNA is TGTGCCAGCAGCCAAAATCCGGGACAGGGGGCCTACACTGAAGCTTTCTTT. This sequence encodes CASSQNPGQGAYTEAFF.

The gene calls are TRBV19 and TRBJ2-3; D might be TRBD1 (6 bases). Germline loops: CDR1 LNHDA, CDR2 SQIVND (reference sequence). The CDR3 has 11 amino acids. The V end lost 9 bases, the J end lost 9 bases, and 13 bases lay between the germline ends. In nucleotides, the CDR3 is TGTGCCAGCCTGACAGGTCGGACGCAGTATTTT. This sequence encodes CASLTGRTQYF.

The chain uses TRBV29-1 and TRBJ2-1; D is ambiguous. V lost 4 bases to trimming and J lost 6 bases, with 10 bases between them. This CDR3 is 12 amino acids long. The germline V gene has CDR1 SQVTM and CDR2 ANQGSEA. The CDR3 bases are TGCAGCGTTGTCTGGGCTCTCAATGAGCAGTTCTTC. Protein: CSVVWALNEQFF.

V usage is TRBV30 and J usage is TRBJ2-7, with a possible D match to TRBD1 (5 bases). CDR1 and CDR2 (germline): GTSNPN, SVGIG (reference sequence). The CDR3 contains 12 residues. V dropped 2 bases and J dropped 4 bases, with 9 bases sitting between them. The CDR3 protein is CAWSPSGYEQYF. Written as DNA, the CDR3 is TGTGCCTGGAGTCCCTCAGGGTACGAGCAGTACTTC.

The CDR3 reads CASLRRGQPGNTIYF. For the CDR3, the DNA is TGTGCCAGCCTACGCAGGGGGCAGCCTGGAAACACCATATATTTT. This rearrangement joins TRBV2 to TRBJ1-3; 8 nucleotides match TRBD1. This CDR3 has 15 amino acids. Germline V CDR1 and CDR2: SNHLY, FYNNEI. V was pared by 8 bases and J by 2 bases, with 8 bases of the junction left unmatched.

In its sample, this clone was seen once. The chain links TRBV4-2 to TRBJ2-2, with D maybe TRBD2 (5 bases). Germline lookup yields CDR1 LGHNA and CDR2 YNFKEQ. The CDR3 consists of 14 residues. V lost 4 bases, J lost 6 bases, and 12 bases lay in between. This CDR3 reads CASSPRFGAGELFF. The DNA of the CDR3 is TGTGCCAGCAGCCCTCGGTTCGGGGCCGGGGAGCTGTTTTTT.

The gene calls are TRBV5-3 and TRBJ2-1, with D uncertain. TRBV5-3 is an ORF for which the function is uncertain. V lost 0 bases and J lost 4, with 8 bases in between. The CDR3 covers 14 residues. CDR3 region: CARSLEAVYNEQFF. For the CDR3, the DNA is TGTGCCAGAAGCTTGGAGGCAGTTTACAATGAGCAGTTCTTC.

V is TRBV19 and J is TRBJ2-7; 12 positions match TRBD2. CDR1 and CDR2 (germline): LNHDA, SQIVND (reference sequence). CDR3 size: 16 residues. With V trimmed by 5 bases and J by 5 bases, 10 bases remained unmatched. The CDR3 spells CASSPPLAGGPHEQYF. CDR3 coding DNA: TGTGCCAGTAGTCCACCCCTAGCGGGAGGGCCCCACGAGCAGTACTTC. Full variable domain (remainder filled in from reference TRBV19 and TRBJ2-7): DGGITQSPKYLFRKEGQNVTLSCEQNLNHDAMYWYRQDPGQGLRLIYYSQIVNDFQKGDIAEGYSVSREKKESFPLTVTSAQKNPTAFYLCASSPPLAGGPHEQYFGPGTRLTVT.

The chain recombines TRBV19 with TRBJ2-2; tentative D call: TRBD1 (6 bases). The germline gives CDR1 LNHDA, CDR2 SQIVND (reference sequence). With 9 bases removed from V and 1 base from J, the gap between germline ends came to 12 bases. This CDR3 comprises 14 residues. CDR3 sequence (DNA): TGTGCCAGCGCTATGGACAGGAACACCGGGGAGCTGTTTTTT. Its translation: CASAMDRNTGELFF. Filled out from reference TRBV19 and TRBJ2-2, the complete variable domain reads DGGITQSPKYLFRKEGQNVTLSCEQNLNHDAMYWYRQDPGQGLRLIYYSQIVNDFQKGDIAEGYSVSREKKESFPLTVTSAQKNPTAFYLCASAMDRNTGELFFGEGSRLTVL.

V usage is TRBV28 and J usage is TRBJ1-2; 7 nucleotides line up with TRBD1. The CDR3 extends over 19 amino acids. Per germline, CDR1 MDHEN and CDR2 SYDVKM. V was clipped by 4 bases and J by 1 base; unmatched bases: 18. CDR3 DNA: TGTGCCAGCAGTTCCCTGGGGGGTCAGGGACAGAGGAATAACTATGGCTACACCTTC. Protein sequence: CASSSLGGQGQRNNYGYTF.

This rearrangement joins TRBV7-9 to TRBJ2-3, with 11 bases matching TRBD2. The germline CDR1 and CDR2 sequences are SEHNR and FQNEAQ (reference sequence). The CDR3 runs 15 residues. J gave up 2 bases and V 8 bases, and 6 bases lay outside the gene matches. CDR3 bases: TGTGCCAGCGGTAGCGGGAGGGCATTCACAGATACGCAGTATTTT. Protein: CASGSGRAFTDTQYF.

V gene TRBV10-2 combines with J gene TRBJ2-5; 7 nucleotides agree with TRBD2. V gave up 6 bases and J gave up 3 bases; unmatched junction bases: 10. Germline V gene lookup returns CDR1 WSHSY and CDR2 SAAADI. The length of the CDR3 is 15 residues. The CDR3 sequence is CASRGLLAGEETQYF. CDR3 in DNA: TGCGCCAGCAGGGGCTTATTGGCGGGGGAAGAGACCCAGTACTTC.

For the CDR3, the DNA is TGTGCCAGCAGTTCCCTCCTCCAGGTTTACGAGCAGTACTTC. Translating gives CASSSLLQVYEQYF. The chain joins TRBV28 to TRBJ2-7; D is unresolved. Trimming removed 4 bases at V and 4 bases at J, with 14 bases between. The CDR3 is 14 amino acids. Germline V lookup: CDR1 MDHEN, CDR2 SYDVKM.

The J gene is TRBJ2-7, the V gene TRBV2, with 7 bases fitting TRBD1. This CDR3 comprises 12 residues. Germline CDR1 and CDR2: SNHLY and FYNNEI. The V segment lost 9 bases and the J segment 0 bases; nucleotides outside the gene matches: 2. CDR3 coding DNA: TGTGCCAGTCGACAGGGCTCCTACGAGCAGTACTTC. Its translation: CASRQGSYEQYF. Full variable domain (rest looked up from reference TRBV2 and TRBJ2-7): EPEVTQTPSHQVTQMGQEVILRCVPISNHLYFYWYRQILGQKVEFLVSFYNNEISEKSEIFDDQFSVERPDGSNFTLKIRSTKLEDSAMYFCASRQGSYEQYFGPGTRLTVT.

This rearrangement joins TRBV19 to TRBJ2-1; TRBD1 might be the D (6 bases). This CDR3 has 14 amino acids. The germline V gene encodes CDR1 LNHDA and CDR2 SQIVND (reference sequence). V was shortened by 7 bases and J by 6 bases, with 16 bases between the two germline ends. The CDR3 DNA follows: TGTGCCAGTACGTTCCAGGTAGGGGGCAATGAGCAGTTCTTC. This sequence encodes CASTFQVGGNEQFF.

This rearrangement joins TRBV10-3 to TRBJ2-5; tentative D call: TRBD1 (5 bases). Trimming took 4 bases from V and 4 from J, leaving 16 bases between them. This CDR3 spans 15 amino acids. The V gene's germline CDR1 is ENHRY and CDR2 SYGVKD. CDR3 nucleotides: TGTGCCATCAGTGTCCTCGACAGTCTGGGAGAGACCCAGTACTTC. This translates into CAISVLDSLGETQYF.

V gene TRBV9 combines with J gene TRBJ2-7; 12 nucleotides line up with TRBD2. Germline V lookup: CDR1 SGDLS, CDR2 YYNGEE. CDR3 size: 16 residues. V trimming: 4 bases; J trimming: 5 bases; junction bases outside the gene matches: 10. The DNA for the CDR3 is TGTGCCAGCAGCCCATGGACTAGCGGGGACCCCCACGAGCAGTACTTC. It encodes CASSPWTSGDPHEQYF.

This clone was detected only a few times. The chain uses TRBV6-1 and TRBJ1-2, with 8 positions matching TRBD1. The germline V gene has CDR1 MNHNS and CDR2 SASEGT. Trimming removed 3 bases from V and 1 base from J; junction bases left unmatched: 1. The CDR3 is 14 amino acids. CDR3 nucleotides: TGTGCCAGCAGTGAGACAGGGGTTAACTATGGCTACACCTTC. As protein: CASSETGVNYGYTF.